The 14 T cell receptor beta chains below were found in one sample sequenced in a study of T cells in localized non-small cell lung cancer. Generated by immunoSEQ multiplex PCR, the TCRdb table keeps only in-frame clones and is missing some. The sample has approximately 89,000 clones, around three quarters seen once; the top ten hold over 15%. The material was PBMCs, obtained before any cancer treatment. The receptors come from a man aged 35 to 70 with stage II squamous cell lung carcinoma.

The rearrangement uses TRBV5-8 and TRBJ1-6; 8 bases fit TRBD1. Germline V gives CDR1 SGHTS, CDR2 YDEGEE. Unmatched junction bases numbered 16, after V lost 5 bases and J lost 0 bases. This CDR3 has 20 amino acids. The CDR3 spells CASSSGQGPSGTSYNSPLHF. CDR3 nucleotides: TGTGCCAGCAGTTCCGGACAGGGTCCGTCTGGAACCTCCTATAATTCACCCCTCCACTTT.

This chain uses TRBV27 with TRBJ2-1; 9 bases fit TRBD2. CDR3 size: 15 residues. V was clipped by 5 bases and J by 4 bases; unmatched bases: 6. Germline V gives CDR1 MNHEY, CDR2 SMNVEV (reference sequence). CDR3 DNA: TGTGCCAGCAGTCCCCCGCTAGCGGGGTACAATGAGCAGTTCTTC. Translation gives CASSPPLAGYNEQFF.

The chain employs TRBV5-1 and TRBJ2-2; D tentatively reads TRBD1 or TRBD2 (5 bases each). CDR3 length equals 15 residues. Trimming stripped 4 bases from V and 0 bases from J, with 10 bases between. The germline gives CDR1 SGHRS, CDR2 YFSETQ. The CDR3 coding sequence is TGCGCCAGCAGCCCAGGGACGGCGAACACCGGGGAGCTGTTTTTT. Its translation: CASSPGTANTGELFF.

This chain joins TRBV27 and TRBJ1-4, with D perhaps matching TRBD1 (6 bases). V was clipped by 6 bases and J by 2 bases, with 16 bases between them. Germline values: CDR1 MNHEY, CDR2 SMNVEV (reference sequence). The CDR3 has 16 residues. The CDR3: CASSRSRGGTNEKLFF. The CDR3, as DNA: TGTGCCAGCAGCAGAAGTAGGGGGGGTACTAATGAAAAACTGTTTTTT. Supplemented by reference TRBV27 and TRBJ1-4, the full variable domain reads EAQVTQNPRYLITVTGKKLTVTCSQNMNHEYMSWYRQDPGLGLRQIYYSMNVEVTDKGDVPEGYKVSRKEKRNFPLILESPSPNQTSLYFCASSRSRGGTNEKLFFGSGTQLSVL.

This chain connects TRBV11-3 to TRBJ2-1; D possibly corresponds to TRBD2 (6 bases). The CDR3 covers 15 residues. V was cut by 4 bases and J by 8 bases, with 18 bases left in between. The germline V gene encodes CDR1 SGHNT and CDR2 YENEEA. CDR3 amino acids: CASSSRDSGRDEQFF. In DNA, the CDR3 is TGTGCCAGCAGCTCGCGGGACTCTGGGCGGGATGAGCAGTTCTTC.

J is TRBJ1-2 and V is TRBV6-5, with 7 nucleotides matching TRBD1. The CDR3 sequence is 13 residues long. CDR1 is MNHEY and CDR2 is SVGAGI in the germline V gene. V gave up 6 bases and J gave up 4 bases; unmatched junction bases: 5. Here the CDR3 reads CASRSTGIYGYTF. The CDR3 DNA reads as TGTGCCAGCAGGTCGACAGGGATCTATGGCTACACCTTC.

The sample holds one count of this clone. The rearrangement links TRBV7-3 to TRBJ2-1, with 10 bases matching TRBD2. This CDR3 region has 17 residues. Trimming took 2 bases from V and 5 from J; bases not matched to a gene: 9. CDR1 is SGHTA, CDR2 FQGTGA, per germline. The CDR3 reads CASSLSPSGRVNNEQFF. CDR3 sequence (DNA): TGTGCCAGCAGCTTATCCCCAAGCGGGAGGGTTAACAATGAGCAGTTCTTC.

The V and J genes are TRBV7-8 and TRBJ2-5; D remains ambiguous. Trimming took 5 bases from V and 4 from J, leaving 17 bases between them. This CDR3 has 15 residues. Germline V gives CDR1 SGHVS, CDR2 FQNEAQ. This CDR3 is CASSLVEAYRETQYF. The CDR3 DNA reads as TGTGCCAGCAGCCTGGTCGAGGCCTATAGAGAGACCCAGTACTTC.

This chain connects TRBV18 to TRBJ2-1; D might be TRBD2 (6 bases). The length of the CDR3 is 17 residues. Trimming took 2 bases from V and 2 from J, leaving 16 bases between them. Germline lookup yields CDR1 KGHSH and CDR2 LQKENI. CDR3 nucleotides: TGTGCCAGCTCACCAGGGGAGCGGGCGGTCCCCTACAATGAGCAGTTCTTC. Amino acids: CASSPGERAVPYNEQFF.

The J gene is TRBJ1-2, the V gene TRBV7-9; D remains unclear. The CDR3 is made up of 11 amino acids. The germline V and J ends were trimmed by 5 bases and 7 bases, with 8 bases remaining between them. Per germline, CDR1 SEHNR and CDR2 FQNEAQ (reference sequence). As DNA, the CDR3 is TGTGCCAGCAGCCGCTACGGTGGCTACACCTTC. This sequence encodes CASSRYGGYTF.

Comment on this clone: The identical CDR3 is also encoded by other nucleotide sequences in the sample. The chain has TRBV5-6 and TRBJ2-7, with 14 positions matching TRBD2. Unmatched junction bases numbered 9, after V lost 0 bases and J lost 7 bases. The CDR3 has 17 residues. From germline, CDR1 is SGHDT and CDR2 YYEEEE. CDR3 sequence reads: CASSLAGTSGSYYEQYF. In DNA form, the CDR3 reads TGTGCCAGCAGCTTGGCCGGGACTAGCGGGAGTTATTATGAGCAGTACTTC.

The chain recombines TRBV5-6 with TRBJ2-3; 12 nucleotides match TRBD2. Per germline, CDR1 SGHDT and CDR2 YYEEEE. Trimming took 0 bases from V and 4 from J; bases not matched to a gene: 3. The CDR3 consists of 16 residues. The CDR3 here is CASSLDLAGGADTQYF. The CDR3 DNA is TGTGCCAGCAGCTTGGACCTAGCGGGAGGGGCAGATACGCAGTATTTT. The whole variable domain, filled in from reference TRBV5-6 and TRBJ2-3, reads DAGVTQSPTHLIKTRGQQVTLRCSPKSGHDTVSWYQQALGQGPQFIFQYYEEEERQRGNFPDRFSGHQFPNYSSELNVNALLLGDSALYLCASSLDLAGGADTQYFGPGTRLTVL.

V is TRBV29-1 and J is TRBJ2-1; 7 nucleotides agree with TRBD2. Germline trimming cut 1 base from V and 0 bases from J; bases unmatched to any gene: 9. The germline V gene encodes CDR1 SQVTM and CDR2 ANQGSEA. CDR3 length: 17 amino acids. The CDR3 is CSVEGGLLASSYNEQFF. As DNA, the CDR3 is TGCAGCGTTGAAGGAGGGCTACTAGCGAGCTCCTACAATGAGCAGTTCTTC.

The chain couples TRBV15 to TRBJ1-6, with unresolved D. Germline V CDR1 and CDR2: LNHNV, YYDKDF (reference sequence). The CDR3 is made up of 14 amino acids. Between the trimmed V and J ends, which lost 0 bases and 7 bases, there was a span of 7 bases. For the CDR3, the DNA is TGTGCCACCAGCAGAGATGACGCGAATTCACCCCTCCACTTT. Its translation is CATSRDDANSPLHF. Complete variable domain (other parts from reference TRBV15 and TRBJ1-6): DAMVIQNPRYQVTQFGKPVTLSCSQTLNHNVMYWYQQKSSQAPKLLFHYYDKDFNNEADTPDNFQSRRPNTSFCFLDIRSPGLGDTAMYLCATSRDDANSPLHFGNGTRLTVT.